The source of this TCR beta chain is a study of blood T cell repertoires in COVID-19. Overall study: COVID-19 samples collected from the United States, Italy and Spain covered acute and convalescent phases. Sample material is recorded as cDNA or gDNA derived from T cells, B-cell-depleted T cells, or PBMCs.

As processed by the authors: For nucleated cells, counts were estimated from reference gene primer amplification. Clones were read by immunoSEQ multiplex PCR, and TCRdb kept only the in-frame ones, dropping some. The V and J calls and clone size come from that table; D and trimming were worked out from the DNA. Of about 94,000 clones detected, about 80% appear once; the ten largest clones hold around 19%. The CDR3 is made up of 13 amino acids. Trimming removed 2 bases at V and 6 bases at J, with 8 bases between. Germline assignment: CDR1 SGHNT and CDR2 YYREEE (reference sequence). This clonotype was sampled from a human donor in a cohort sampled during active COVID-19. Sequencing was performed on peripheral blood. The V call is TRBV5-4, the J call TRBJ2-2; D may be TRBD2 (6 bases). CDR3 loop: CASSFWGAGELFF. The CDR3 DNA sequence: TGTGCCAGCAGCTTTTGGGGGGCCGGGGAGCTGTTTTTT. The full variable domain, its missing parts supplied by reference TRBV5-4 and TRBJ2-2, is ETGVTQSPTHLIKTRGQQVTLRCSSQSGHNTVSWYQQALGQGPQFIFQYYREEENGRGNFPPRFSGLQFPNYSSELNVNALELDDSALYLCASSFWGAGELFFGEGSRLTVL.